This is a list of T cell receptor beta chains from one sample in a study of CXCR3-negative and CXCR3-positive naive CD8 T cells. TCRdb reanalyzed the 5' RACE reads, giving one entry per CDR3 protein sequence and no DNA. The sample's table shows around 95,000 distinct CDR3 sequences. Specimen: naive CXCR3+ CD8+ T cells from blood. The receptor source for this set is a human donor in good health. Some clones in this sample may be carry-over from other donors' samples. Both conserved end residues are part of each CDR3. Size values are once, few and many counts, or a class for expanded clones, and some rows have none.

v_call	j_call	clone_size	cdr3_aa
TRBV5-1	TRBJ2-7	NA	CASQTGVSGEQYF
TRBV9	TRBJ2-1	NA	CASSGGLIFSYNEQFF
TRBV5-5	TRBJ2-1	NA	CASSLGAYNEQFF
TRBV29-1	TRBJ2-5	NA	CTYGLAGDGETQYF
TRBV6-1	TRBJ2-1	NA	CASIHTPGRNNNEQFF
TRBV4-1	TRBJ2-6	NA	CASSQETGLGANVLTF
TRBV5-6	TRBJ2-1	NA	CASSLDLFRGPGSYNEQFF
TRBV7-9	TRBJ2-7	NA	CASSFGQSAYEQYF
TRBV19	TRBJ2-5	NA	CASRAWEGQETQYF
TRBV28	TRBJ2-7	NA	CASSLPGGDREQYF
TRBV27	TRBJ2-5	NA	CASSTRTQGDTQYF
TRBV5-6	TRBJ2-5	NA	CASSLGDAQETQYF
TRBV14	TRBJ2-1	NA	CATSFTSSYNEQFF
TRBV4-3	TRBJ1-1	NA	CASSQGTGGGTEAFF
TRBV28	TRBJ2-1	medium-sized	CASSELGTPYNEQFF
TRBV6-5	TRBJ2-1	NA	CASSHRGPLYNEQFF